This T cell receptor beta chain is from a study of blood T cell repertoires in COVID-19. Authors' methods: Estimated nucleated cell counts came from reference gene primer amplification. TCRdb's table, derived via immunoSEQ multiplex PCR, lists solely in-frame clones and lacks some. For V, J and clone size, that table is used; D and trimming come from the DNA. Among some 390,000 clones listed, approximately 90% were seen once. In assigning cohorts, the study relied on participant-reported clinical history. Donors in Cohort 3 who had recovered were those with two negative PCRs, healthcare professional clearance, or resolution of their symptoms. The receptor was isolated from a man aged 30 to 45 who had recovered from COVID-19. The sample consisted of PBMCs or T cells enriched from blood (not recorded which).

Here the CDR3 DNA reads TGTGCCAGCAGCAGGGGACAGGGGGACACTGAAGCTTTCTTT. It is translated as CASSRGQGDTEAFF. The V and J genes are TRBV28 and TRBJ1-1, with TRBD1 matching over 11 bases. The CDR3 runs 14 residues. CDR1 and CDR2 from the germline V gene are MDHEN and SYDVKM. The ends lost 6 bases at V and 3 bases at J; junction bases unmatched: 3.